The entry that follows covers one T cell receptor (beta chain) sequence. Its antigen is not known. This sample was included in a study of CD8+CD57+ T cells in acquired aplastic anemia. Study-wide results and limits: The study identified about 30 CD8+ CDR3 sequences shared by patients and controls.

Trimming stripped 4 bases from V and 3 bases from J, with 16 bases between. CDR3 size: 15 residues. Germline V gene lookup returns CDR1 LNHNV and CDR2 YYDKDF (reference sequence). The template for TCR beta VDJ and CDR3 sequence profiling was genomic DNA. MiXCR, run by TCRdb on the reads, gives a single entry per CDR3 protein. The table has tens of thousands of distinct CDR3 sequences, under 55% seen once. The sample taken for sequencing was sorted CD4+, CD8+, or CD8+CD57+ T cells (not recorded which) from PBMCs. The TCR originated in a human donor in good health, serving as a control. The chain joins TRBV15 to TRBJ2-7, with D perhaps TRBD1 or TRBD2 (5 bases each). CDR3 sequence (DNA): TGTGCCACCAGCACCGTTACCGGGACGGGCTACGAGCAGTACTTC. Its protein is CATSTVTGTGYEQYF.